This entry concerns a single T cell receptor beta chain. What it binds is unknown. Positive CCR7 selection of CD45RO-negative cells yielded the naive CD8 cells, and terminally differentiated effector memory CD45RA+ cells were excluded. This specimen comes from a study of shared clonotypes between healthy human individuals. Study details: A couple of women and three men aged 18 to 49 made up the donors. Overall study results and limits: Several donors held 4.5% to 5% of naive CD4 clonotypes in common.

Here immunoSEQ multiplex PCR was the method, and the copy in TCRdb shows in-frame clones only, minus some. The sample lists about 2 million clones, just under 95% seen once, with roughly 1% in the top ten. Germline V CDR1 and CDR2: SGHVS, FQNEAQ. The V gene lost 5 bases and the J gene lost 8 bases, with 21 bases spanning the gap. The CDR3 covers 15 residues. The sequence was collected from a young man in good health. Source material: naive CD8+ T cells sorted from blood. The chain combines TRBV7-8 with TRBJ1-2; D remains unclear. The CDR3 loop reads CASSPPARQIYGYTF. DNA of the CDR3: TGTGCCAGCAGCCCACCCGCGAGGCAAATCTACGGCTACACCTTC.